This record covers a single TCR beta chain. The assay was immunoSEQ multiplex PCR, and TCRdb's table has in-frame clones only and misses some. The sample has about 170,000 clones; around four fifths are singletons. This entry is derived from a study of blood T cell repertoires in COVID-19. Study context: Sources were T cells, B-cell-depleted T cells, or PBMCs; the material itself was cDNA or gDNA.

Germline CDR1 SGHAT, CDR2 FQNNGV. J gave up 4 bases and V 2 bases, and 9 bases lay outside the gene matches. The CDR3 totals 16 residues. The sequence was collected from a woman of 80 years or more with COVID-19, enrolled during active disease. Source material: peripheral blood. The chain joins TRBV11-2 to TRBJ2-5; TRBD1 aligns across 8 bases. In DNA, the CDR3 is TGTGCCAGCAGCTTAAGGACCCAGGGGGCCCGAGAGACCCAGTACTTC. This gives the protein CASSLRTQGARETQYF.